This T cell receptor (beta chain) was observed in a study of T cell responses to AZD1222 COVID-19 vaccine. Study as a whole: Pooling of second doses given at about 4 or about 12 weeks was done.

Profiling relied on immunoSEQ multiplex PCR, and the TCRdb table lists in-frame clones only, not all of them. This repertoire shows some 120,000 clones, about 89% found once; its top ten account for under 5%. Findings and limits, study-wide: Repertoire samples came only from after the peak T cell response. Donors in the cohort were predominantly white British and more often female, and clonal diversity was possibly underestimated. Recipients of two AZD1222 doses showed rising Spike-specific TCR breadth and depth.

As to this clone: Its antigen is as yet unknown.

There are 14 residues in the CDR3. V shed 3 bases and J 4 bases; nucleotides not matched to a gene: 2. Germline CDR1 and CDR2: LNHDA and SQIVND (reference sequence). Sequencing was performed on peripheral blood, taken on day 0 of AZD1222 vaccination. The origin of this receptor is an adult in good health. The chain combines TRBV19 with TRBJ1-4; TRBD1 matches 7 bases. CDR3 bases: TGTGCCAGTAGTATGGACAGGAGTAATGAAAAACTGTTTTTT. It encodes CASSMDRSNEKLFF.